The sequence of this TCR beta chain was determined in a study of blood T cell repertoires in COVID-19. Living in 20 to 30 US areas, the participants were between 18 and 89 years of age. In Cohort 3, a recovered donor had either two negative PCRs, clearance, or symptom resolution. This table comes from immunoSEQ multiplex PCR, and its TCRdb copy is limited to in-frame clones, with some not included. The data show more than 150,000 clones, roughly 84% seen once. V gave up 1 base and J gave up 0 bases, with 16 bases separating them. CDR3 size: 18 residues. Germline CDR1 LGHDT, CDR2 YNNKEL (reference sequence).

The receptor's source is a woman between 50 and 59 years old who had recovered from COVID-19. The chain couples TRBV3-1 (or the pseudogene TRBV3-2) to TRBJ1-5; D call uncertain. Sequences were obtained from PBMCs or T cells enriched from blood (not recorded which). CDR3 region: CASSQGSGDLYSNQPQHF. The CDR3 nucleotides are TGTGCCAGCAGCCAAGGCAGTGGAGACCTCTATAGCAATCAGCCCCAGCATTTT.